A single sample is the source of the 8 T cell receptor beta chains below, sequenced in a study of blood T cell repertoires in COVID-19. Here immunoSEQ multiplex PCR was the method, and the copy in TCRdb shows in-frame clones only, minus some. The data hold 300,000 to 400,000 clones, with around 89% observed a single time. Sequencing was carried out using PBMCs or T cells enriched from blood (not recorded which). Receptors were obtained from a woman aged 25 to 39 with acute COVID-19.

The chain combines TRBV5-1 with TRBJ1-6, with 10 nucleotides matching TRBD1. Germline V gene sequence: CDR1 SGHRS, CDR2 YFSETQ. Losses at the gene ends were 5 bases for V and 0 bases for J; bases not matched to a gene: 8. The CDR3 sequence is 18 residues long. CDR3 sequence reads: CASSSGQGQSSYNSPLHF. In DNA form, the CDR3 reads TGCGCCAGCAGTTCGGGACAGGGGCAAAGCTCCTATAATTCACCCCTCCACTTT.

This chain joins TRBV29-1 and TRBJ2-3, with no clear D. Trimming cost V 0 bases and J 1 base, with 14 bases left between them. Germline assignment: CDR1 SQVTM and CDR2 ANQGSEA. The CDR3 length is 16 residues. In DNA, the CDR3 is TGCAGCGTTGAAGAAGGTGCAGGAAGAGGCACAGATACGCAGTATTTT. This codes for CSVEEGAGRGTDTQYF.

The chain recombines TRBV5-6 with TRBJ1-4; 8 bases align to TRBD1. V lost 6 bases and J lost 6; bases outside the gene matches: 4. This CDR3 has 13 amino acids. Germline V gene sequence: CDR1 SGHDT, CDR2 YYEEEE. The CDR3 nucleotides read TGTGCCAGCAAGAACAGGGGGTATGAAAAACTGTTTTTT. Translated: CASKNRGYEKLFF.

The chain employs TRBV19 and TRBJ2-7; possible D gene TRBD1, 6 bases. Per the germline V gene, CDR1 is LNHDA and CDR2 is SQIVND (reference sequence). The CDR3 runs to 14 residues. Between the trimmed V and J ends, which lost 4 bases and 5 bases, there was a span of 15 bases. This chain's CDR3 is CASSTEPGHHEQYF. The CDR3 nucleotides read TGTGCCAGTAGTACAGAACCGGGACACCACGAGCAGTACTTC.

This clone was seen once. J is TRBJ2-1 and V is TRBV19, with 7 bases matching TRBD1. The CDR3 is 13 residues long. CDR1 and CDR2 (germline): LNHDA, SQIVND (reference sequence). The trim removed 6 bases at V and 6 bases at J, leaving 5 bases unmatched. The CDR3 DNA reads TGTGCCAGTAGGAGGGGGCCAGGCAATGAGCAGTTCTTC. Protein: CASRRGPGNEQFF.

This chain links TRBV19 with TRBJ2-7; possibly TRBD2 for D (6 bases). Germline assignment: CDR1 LNHDA and CDR2 SQIVND (reference sequence). Trimming left V 3 bases short and J 3 bases short, with 18 bases between. There are 16 residues in the CDR3. Here the CDR3 DNA reads TGTGCCAGTAGTATTGTCGGCGTGGGAGGCCTCTACGAGCAGTACTTC. Amino acid sequence: CASSIVGVGGLYEQYF.

This chain joins TRBV7-3 and TRBJ1-1; no definite D call. Germline V gene lookup returns CDR1 SGHTA and CDR2 FQGTGA. The CDR3 loop spans 15 amino acids. V lost 8 bases to trimming and J lost 0 bases, with 16 bases between them. CDR3 sequence reads: CASAKTGNMNTEAFF. CDR3 nucleotides: TGTGCCAGCGCTAAGACGGGAAACATGAACACTGAAGCTTTCTTT.

The rearrangement uses TRBV6-5 and TRBJ1-5; tentative D call: TRBD1 (6 bases). This CDR3 contains 15 residues. Germline lookup yields CDR1 MNHEY and CDR2 SVGAGI. V was shortened by 6 bases and J by 5 bases, with 17 bases between the two germline ends. The CDR3 bases are TGTGCCAGCAGCCGCCTAGGGACACAGGATCAGCCCCAGCATTTT. This encodes CASSRLGTQDQPQHF.